This T cell receptor beta chain was recovered during a study of blood T cell repertoires in COVID-19. Whole-study context: The samples span acute and convalescent COVID-19 from the United States, Italy and Spain. PBMCs, B-cell-depleted T cells, or T cells provided the cDNA or gDNA that made up the material.

Profiling relied on immunoSEQ multiplex PCR, and the TCRdb table lists in-frame clones only, not all of them. The sample yields roughly 230,000 clones, more than 75% seen once. The CDR3 has 14 residues. V was pared by 6 bases and J by 4 bases, with 18 bases between. Germline-derived CDR1 and CDR2 are SQVTM and ANQGSEA. The TCR originated in a middle-aged man with acute or convalescent COVID-19. The V gene is TRBV29-1, the J gene TRBJ1-1; perhaps TRBD1 as D (6 bases). The sequenced sample was peripheral blood. CDR3 loop: CSVSGVLHTTEAFF. In DNA, the CDR3 is TGCAGCGTCTCAGGGGTCTTACATACCACTGAAGCTTTCTTT.